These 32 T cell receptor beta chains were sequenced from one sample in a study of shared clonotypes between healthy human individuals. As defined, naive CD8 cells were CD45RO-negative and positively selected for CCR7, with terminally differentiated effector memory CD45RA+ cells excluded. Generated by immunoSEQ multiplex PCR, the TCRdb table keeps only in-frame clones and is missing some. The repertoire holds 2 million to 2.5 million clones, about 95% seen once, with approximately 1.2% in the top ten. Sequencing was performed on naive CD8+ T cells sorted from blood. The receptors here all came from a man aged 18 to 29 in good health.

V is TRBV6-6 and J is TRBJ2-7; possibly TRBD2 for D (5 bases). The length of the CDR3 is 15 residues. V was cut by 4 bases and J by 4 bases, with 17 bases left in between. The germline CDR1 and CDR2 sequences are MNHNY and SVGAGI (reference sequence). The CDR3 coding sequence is TGTGCCAGCAGTTCCGGACTGGAAACCTTGTACGAGCAGTACTTC. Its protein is CASSSGLETLYEQYF.

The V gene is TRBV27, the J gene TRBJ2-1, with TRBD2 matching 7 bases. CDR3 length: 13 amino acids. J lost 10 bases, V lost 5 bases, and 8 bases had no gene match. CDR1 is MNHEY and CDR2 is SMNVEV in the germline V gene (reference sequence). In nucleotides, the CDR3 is TGTGCCAGCAGTCTTGGGACTACGTGGGAGCAGTTCTTC. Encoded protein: CASSLGTTWEQFF.

Here the CDR3 DNA reads TGTGCCAGCAGCGCCTTGGGGGGAGGCACTGAAGCTTTCTTT. It is translated as CASSALGGGTEAFF. The chain employs TRBV13 and TRBJ1-1, with D possibly matching TRBD1 (5 bases). This CDR3 contains 14 residues. V was cut by 5 bases and J by 4 bases, with 14 bases left in between. In germline, CDR1 is PRHDT, CDR2 FYEKMQ (reference sequence).

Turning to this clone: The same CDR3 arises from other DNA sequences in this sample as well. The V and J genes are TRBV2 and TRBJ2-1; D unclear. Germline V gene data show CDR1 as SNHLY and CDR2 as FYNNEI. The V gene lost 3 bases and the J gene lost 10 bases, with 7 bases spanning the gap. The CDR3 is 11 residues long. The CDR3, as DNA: TGTGCCAGCAGTGAGGGGAACGAGCAGTTCTTC. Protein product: CASSEGNEQFF.

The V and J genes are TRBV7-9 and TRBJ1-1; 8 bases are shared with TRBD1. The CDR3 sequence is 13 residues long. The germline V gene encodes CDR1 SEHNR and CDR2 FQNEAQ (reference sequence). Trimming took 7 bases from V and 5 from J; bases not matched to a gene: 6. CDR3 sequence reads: CASTSQGATEAFF. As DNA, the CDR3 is TGTGCCAGCACCTCCCAGGGGGCTACTGAAGCTTTCTTT.

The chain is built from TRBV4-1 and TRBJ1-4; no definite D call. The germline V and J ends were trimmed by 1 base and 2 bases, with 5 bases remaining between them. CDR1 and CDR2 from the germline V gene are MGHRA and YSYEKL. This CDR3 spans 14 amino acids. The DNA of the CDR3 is TGCGCCAGCAGCCAAGTATCTACTAATGAAAAACTGTTTTTT. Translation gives CASSQVSTNEKLFF.

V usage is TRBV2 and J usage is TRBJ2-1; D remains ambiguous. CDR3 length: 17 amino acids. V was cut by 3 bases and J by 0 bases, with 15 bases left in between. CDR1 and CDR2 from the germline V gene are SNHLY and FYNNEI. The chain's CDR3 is CASSEMGRSSSYNEQFF. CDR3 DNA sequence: TGTGCCAGCAGTGAGATGGGTCGATCCTCCTCCTACAATGAGCAGTTCTTC.

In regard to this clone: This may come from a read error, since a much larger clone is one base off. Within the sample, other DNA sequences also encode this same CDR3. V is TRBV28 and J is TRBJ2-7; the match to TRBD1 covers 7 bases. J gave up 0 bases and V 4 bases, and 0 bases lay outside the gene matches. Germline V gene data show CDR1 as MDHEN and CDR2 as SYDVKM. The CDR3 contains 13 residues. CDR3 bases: TGTGCCAGCAGTTGGACAGGCTCCTACGAGCAGTACTTC. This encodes CASSWTGSYEQYF.

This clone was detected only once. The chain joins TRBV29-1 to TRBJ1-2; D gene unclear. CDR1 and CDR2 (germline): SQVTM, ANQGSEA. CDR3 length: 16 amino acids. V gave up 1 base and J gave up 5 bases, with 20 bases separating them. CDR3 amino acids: CSVEAQRRGRGYGYTF. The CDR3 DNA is TGCAGCGTTGAAGCTCAACGTCGGGGTCGAGGATATGGCTACACCTTC.

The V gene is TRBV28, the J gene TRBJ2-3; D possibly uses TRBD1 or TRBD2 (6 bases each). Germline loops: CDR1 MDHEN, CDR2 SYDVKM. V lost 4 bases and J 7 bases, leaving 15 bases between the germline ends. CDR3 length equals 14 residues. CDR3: CASSSGRGDHTQYF. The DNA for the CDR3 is TGTGCCAGCAGTTCAGGAAGGGGGGACCATACGCAGTATTTT.

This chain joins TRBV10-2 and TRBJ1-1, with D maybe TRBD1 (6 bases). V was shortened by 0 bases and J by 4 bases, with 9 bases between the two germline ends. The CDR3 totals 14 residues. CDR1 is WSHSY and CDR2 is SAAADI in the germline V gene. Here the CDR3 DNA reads TGCGCCAGCAGTGAGTCCAGGGGCGGCACTGAAGCTTTCTTT. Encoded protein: CASSESRGGTEAFF.

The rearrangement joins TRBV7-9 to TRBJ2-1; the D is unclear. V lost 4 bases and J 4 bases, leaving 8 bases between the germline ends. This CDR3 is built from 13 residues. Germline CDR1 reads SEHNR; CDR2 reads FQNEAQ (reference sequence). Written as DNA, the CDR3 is TGTGCCAGCAGCTCTGGGTATTACAATGAGCAGTTCTTC. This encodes CASSSGYYNEQFF.

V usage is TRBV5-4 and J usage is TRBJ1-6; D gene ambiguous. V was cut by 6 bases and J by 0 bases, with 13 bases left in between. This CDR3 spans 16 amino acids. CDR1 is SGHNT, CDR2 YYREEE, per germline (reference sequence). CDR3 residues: CASNLKGYSYNSPLHF. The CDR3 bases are TGTGCCAGCAACCTAAAGGGATACTCCTATAATTCACCCCTCCACTTT.

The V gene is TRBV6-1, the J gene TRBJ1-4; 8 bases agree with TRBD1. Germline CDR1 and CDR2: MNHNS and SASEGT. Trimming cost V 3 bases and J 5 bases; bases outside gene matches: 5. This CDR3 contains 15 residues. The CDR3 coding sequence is TGTGCCAGCAGTGATTCGGACAGGGTGAATGAAAAACTGTTTTTT. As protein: CASSDSDRVNEKLFF.

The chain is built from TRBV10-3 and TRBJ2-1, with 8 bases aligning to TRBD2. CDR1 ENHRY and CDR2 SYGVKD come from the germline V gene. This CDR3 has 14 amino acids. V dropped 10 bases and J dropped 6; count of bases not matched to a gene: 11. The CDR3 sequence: CATLGSGGPNEQFF. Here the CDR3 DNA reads TGTGCCACCCTGGGGAGCGGGGGTCCCAATGAGCAGTTCTTC.

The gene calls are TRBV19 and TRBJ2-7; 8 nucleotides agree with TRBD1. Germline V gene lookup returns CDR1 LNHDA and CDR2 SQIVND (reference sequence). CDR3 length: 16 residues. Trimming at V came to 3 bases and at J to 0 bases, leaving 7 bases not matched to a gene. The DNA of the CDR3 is TGTGCCAGTAGTATCACCGGGACAGGTAGCTCCTACGAGCAGTACTTC. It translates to CASSITGTGSSYEQYF.

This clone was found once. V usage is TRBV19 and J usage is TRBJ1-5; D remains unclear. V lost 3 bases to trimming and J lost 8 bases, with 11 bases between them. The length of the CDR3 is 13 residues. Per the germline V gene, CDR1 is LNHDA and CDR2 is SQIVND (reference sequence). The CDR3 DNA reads TGTGCCAGTAGTATTTCCAACCGGGAGCCCCAGCATTTT. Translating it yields CASSISNREPQHF.

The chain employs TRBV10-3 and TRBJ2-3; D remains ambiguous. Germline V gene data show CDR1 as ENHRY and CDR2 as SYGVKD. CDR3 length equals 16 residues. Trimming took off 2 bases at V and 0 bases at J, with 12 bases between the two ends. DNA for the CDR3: TGTGCCATCAGTGAGATTGAGGCAGTAAGCACAGATACGCAGTATTTT. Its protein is CAISEIEAVSTDTQYF.

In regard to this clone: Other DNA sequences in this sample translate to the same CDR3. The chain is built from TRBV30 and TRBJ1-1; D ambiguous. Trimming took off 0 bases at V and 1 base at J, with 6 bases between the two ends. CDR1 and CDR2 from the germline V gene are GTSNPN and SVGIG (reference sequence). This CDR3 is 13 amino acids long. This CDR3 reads CAWSVGQNTEAFF. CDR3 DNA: TGTGCCTGGAGTGTAGGCCAGAACACTGAAGCTTTCTTT.

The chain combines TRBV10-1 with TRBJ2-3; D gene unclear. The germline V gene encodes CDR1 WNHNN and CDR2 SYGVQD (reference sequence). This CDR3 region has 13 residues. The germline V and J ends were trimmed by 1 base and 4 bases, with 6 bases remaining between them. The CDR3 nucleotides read TGCGCCAGCAGTGAGTTTGGGGCAGATACGCAGTATTTT. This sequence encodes CASSEFGADTQYF.

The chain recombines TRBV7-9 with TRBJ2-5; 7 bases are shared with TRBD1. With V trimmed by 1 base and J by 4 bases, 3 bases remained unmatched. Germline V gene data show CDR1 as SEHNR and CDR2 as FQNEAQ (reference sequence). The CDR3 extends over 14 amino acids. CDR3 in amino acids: CASSLVTGAETQYF. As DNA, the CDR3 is TGTGCCAGCAGCTTAGTCACAGGGGCAGAGACCCAGTACTTC.

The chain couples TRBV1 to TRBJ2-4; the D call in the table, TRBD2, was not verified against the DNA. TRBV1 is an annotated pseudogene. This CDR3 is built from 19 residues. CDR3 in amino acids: CTSSQAGLAGISAKNIQYF. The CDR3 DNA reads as TGCACCAGCAGCCAAGCGGGACTAGCGGGAATAAGCGCCAAAAACATTCAGTACTTC.

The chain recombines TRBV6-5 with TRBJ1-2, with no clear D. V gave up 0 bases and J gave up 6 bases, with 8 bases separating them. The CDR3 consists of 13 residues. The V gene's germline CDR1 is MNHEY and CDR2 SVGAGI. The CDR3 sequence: CASSYSLKDGYTF. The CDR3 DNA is TGTGCCAGCAGTTACTCGCTAAAGGATGGCTACACCTTC.

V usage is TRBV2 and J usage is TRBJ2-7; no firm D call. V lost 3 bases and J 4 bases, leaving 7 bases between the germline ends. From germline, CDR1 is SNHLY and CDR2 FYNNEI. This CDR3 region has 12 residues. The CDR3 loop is CASSDTDYEQYF. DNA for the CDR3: TGTGCCAGCAGTGATACGGATTACGAGCAGTACTTC.

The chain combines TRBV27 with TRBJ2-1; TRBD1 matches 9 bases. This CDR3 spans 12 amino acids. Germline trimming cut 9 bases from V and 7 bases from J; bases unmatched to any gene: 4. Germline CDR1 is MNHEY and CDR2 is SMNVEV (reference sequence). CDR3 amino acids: CASSDRGNEQFF. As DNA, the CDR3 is TGTGCCAGTTCGGACAGGGGAAATGAGCAGTTCTTC.

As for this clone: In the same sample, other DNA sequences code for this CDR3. CDR3 coding DNA: TGTGCCAGCAGTGAGACAGGGAACTATGGCTACACCTTC. It translates to CASSETGNYGYTF. V gene TRBV27 combines with J gene TRBJ1-2; 7 bases align to TRBD1. The CDR3 covers 13 residues. V dropped 5 bases and J dropped 2; count of bases not matched to a gene: 2. In germline, CDR1 is MNHEY, CDR2 SMNVEV (reference sequence).

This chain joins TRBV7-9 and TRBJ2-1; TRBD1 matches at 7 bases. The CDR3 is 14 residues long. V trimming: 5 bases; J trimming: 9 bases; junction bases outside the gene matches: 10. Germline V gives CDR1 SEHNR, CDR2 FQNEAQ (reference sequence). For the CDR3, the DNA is TGTGCCAGCAGCCCTACCGACAGGGCCACTGAGCAGTTCTTC. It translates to CASSPTDRATEQFF.

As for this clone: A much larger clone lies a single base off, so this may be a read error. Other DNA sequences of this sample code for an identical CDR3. This CDR3 is CASSLGGGTEAFF. The CDR3 DNA reads as TGTGCCAGCAGCTTAGGTGGGGGCACTGAAGCTTTCTTT. This chain links TRBV9 with TRBJ1-1; tentatively, D is TRBD1 (5 bases). The CDR3 runs to 13 residues. CDR1 and CDR2 (germline): SGDLS, YYNGEE. Deletions cut 4 bases from V and 4 bases from J, with 11 bases between.

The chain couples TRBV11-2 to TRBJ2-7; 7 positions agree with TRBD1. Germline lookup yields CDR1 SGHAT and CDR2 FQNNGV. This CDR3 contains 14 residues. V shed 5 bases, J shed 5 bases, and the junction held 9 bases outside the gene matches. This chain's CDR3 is CASSEPAQGDEQYF. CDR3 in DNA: TGTGCCAGCAGCGAGCCGGCCCAGGGGGACGAGCAGTACTTC. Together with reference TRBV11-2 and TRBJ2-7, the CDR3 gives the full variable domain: EAGVAQSPRYKIIEKRQSVAFWCNPISGHATLYWYQQILGQGPKLLIQFQNNGVVDDSQLPKDRFSAERLKGVDSTLKIQPAKLEDSAVYLCASSEPAQGDEQYFGPGTRLTVT.

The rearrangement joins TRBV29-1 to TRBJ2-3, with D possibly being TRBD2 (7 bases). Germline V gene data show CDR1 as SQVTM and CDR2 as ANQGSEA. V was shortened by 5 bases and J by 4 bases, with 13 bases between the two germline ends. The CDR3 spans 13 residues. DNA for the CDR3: TGCAGCGTTCGTGGCGGGGGCGCAGATACGCAGTATTTT. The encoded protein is CSVRGGGADTQYF.

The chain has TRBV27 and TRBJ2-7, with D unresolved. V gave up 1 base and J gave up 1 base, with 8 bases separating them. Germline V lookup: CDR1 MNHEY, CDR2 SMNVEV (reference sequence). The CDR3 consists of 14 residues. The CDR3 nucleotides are TGTGCCAGCAGTTTATATATGGAGTCCTACGAGCAGTACTTC. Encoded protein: CASSLYMESYEQYF.

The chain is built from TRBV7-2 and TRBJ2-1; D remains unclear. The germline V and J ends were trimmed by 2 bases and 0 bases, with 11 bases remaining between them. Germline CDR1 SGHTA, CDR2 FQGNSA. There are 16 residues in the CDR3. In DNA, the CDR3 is TGTGCCAGCAGCTTATCTCCATCGAGCTCCTACAATGAGCAGTTCTTC. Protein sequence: CASSLSPSSSYNEQFF.